The rows below give T cell receptor beta chains drawn from one sample of a study of response to subunit inactivated influenza vaccine. TCRdb independently ran MiXCR on the RT-PCR reads; one entry per CDR3 protein. The sample includes about 700,000 distinct CDR3 sequences, approximately 15% of them seen just once. Sequencing was performed on PBMCs from blood, taken around 14 days before vaccination. The receptors were sampled from a man in his fifties who received an inactivated influenza vaccine. Each CDR3 is given with its conserved first and last residue. A D gene is named only where the DNA matches it firmly.

v_call,j_call,d_call,cdr3_aa
TRBV20-1,TRBJ2-1,TRBD2,CSARLAGGYNEQFF
TRBV5-6,TRBJ1-1,.,CASSKSSGQYHTEAFF
TRBV20-1,TRBJ1-1,.,CSARGLGLVEAFF
TRBV7-9,TRBJ2-3,.,CASRQPGNPRADTQYF
TRBV20-1,TRBJ2-1,TRBD2,CSARDQGGGFYNEQFF
TRBV7-9,TRBJ2-5,.,CATERSGPVQETQYF
TRBV3-1,TRBJ2-2,.,CASLGGPDTGELFF
TRBV6-5,TRBJ1-5,.,CASSYLPGQPQHF
TRBV27,TRBJ2-1,TRBD2,CFGPVGGRIPYNEQFF
TRBV5-1,TRBJ2-4,.,CASSWGPGPKNIQYF
TRBV2,TRBJ2-1,.,CASSERVYYNERFF
TRBV14,TRBJ1-2,TRBD1,CASSQDLAGGDGYTF
TRBV7-2,TRBJ1-1,.,CASSFRLGHTEAFF
TRBV12-3/TRBV12-4,TRBJ1-2,.,CASSFGRLLRGYTF
TRBV10-2,TRBJ2-1,TRBD2,CASSIAGFGYNEQFF
TRBV10-2,TRBJ2-5,TRBD2,CASARGYQETQYF
TRBV5-1,TRBJ1-1,TRBD1,CASSLTGTGPTEAFF
TRBV28,TRBJ2-7,TRBD1,CASSHSGTGGYEQYF
TRBV3-1,TRBJ2-5,TRBD1,CASSQDRDSGYF
TRBV7-2,TRBJ2-2,TRBD2,CASSWSSGTGELFF
TRBV4-1,TRBJ2-7,TRBD1,CASSPYHRGRYEQYF
TRBV5-4,TRBJ2-1,TRBD2,CASSVIGSGRGNEQFF
TRBV3-1,TRBJ1-2,.,CASSQDAGKDGYTF
TRBV7-3,TRBJ2-5,.,CASSLHPSETQYF
TRBV20-1,TRBJ2-7,.,CSAGDEQYF
TRBV6-5,TRBJ2-3,.,CASSYGGASDTQYF
TRBV4-2,TRBJ2-3,.,CASSGAGNPDTQYF
TRBV2,TRBJ1-3,.,CASNDGIIKRVANGNTIYF
TRBV29-1,TRBJ1-1,.,CSVEPVAEAFF
TRBV20-1,TRBJ2-5,TRBD2,CSATWVAGAETQYF
TRBV27,TRBJ2-1,.,CACSFRSTWRLDNEQFF
TRBV4-3,TRBJ1-4,.,CASSQETGGEKLFF
TRBV5-1,TRBJ2-5,TRBD1,CAGSSGAAGGETQYF
TRBV5-1,TRBJ2-3,TRBD1,CASSLKGAFSDTQYF
TRBV20-1,TRBJ2-4,TRBD2,CSARNQLAENIQYF
TRBV28,TRBJ1-5,.,CASSLGRMEIPSSPQHF
TRBV27,TRBJ2-7,TRBD1,CASSFGDRGYEQYF
TRBV12-3/TRBV12-4,TRBJ1-2,.,CASSWTGGYTF
TRBV7-6,TRBJ2-2,.,CASSSDHSTGELFF
TRBV28,TRBJ2-7,.,CASSPPGAGEQYF
TRBV29-1,TRBJ1-4,.,CSVGEGANEKLFF
TRBV4-2,TRBJ2-7,TRBD2,CASSQAAGVSYEQYF